This TCR beta chain emerged from a study of blood T cell repertoires in COVID-19. Study-level information: Samples taken during acute and convalescent COVID-19 were collected in the United States, Italy and Spain.

J lost 4 bases, V lost 2 bases, and 10 bases had no gene match. The germline CDR1 and CDR2 sequences are MNHNS and SASEGT. The CDR3 runs 17 residues. Participants, roughly 18 to 89 years old, spanned about 26 US areas. Participants' own reports of clinical history determined their cohort assignment. Per the original data handling: Nucleated cell number was recorded as an estimate derived from reference gene primer amplification. TCRdb's table, derived via immunoSEQ multiplex PCR, lists solely in-frame clones and lacks some. V, J and clone size were drawn from that table, and D and trimming were deduced from the DNA. The data hold roughly 360,000 clones, with around 87% observed a single time.

This TCR was sampled from a man aged 25-45 years who had recovered from COVID-19. What was sequenced was PBMCs or T cells enriched from blood (not recorded which). The V call is TRBV6-1, the J call TRBJ2-3; 9 bases map to TRBD2. The CDR3 reads CASSELRRGGLSDTQYF. The CDR3 nucleotides read TGTGCCAGCAGTGAATTGCGGCGGGGGGGCCTTTCAGATACGCAGTATTTT.